This TCR beta chain appears in the sequencing data of a study of T cell repertoires in cytomegalovirus infection. TCRdb reanalysed the reads using MiXCR and keeps one entry per CDR3 protein. The table has 300,000 to 400,000 distinct CDR3 sequences, 25% seen once. This clonotype has a count of ten or more. Its antigen is undetermined. The sequencing used cultured PBMCs, collected from culture after CMV antigen stimulation. The TCR comes from a human donor in good health (CMV status not recorded). Some clones in this sample may be carry-over from other donors' samples.

The CDR3 loop is CASSLRGKETQYF. The DNA for the CDR3 is TGTGCCAGCAGCTTAAGGGGGAAAGAGACCCAGTACTTC. The chain couples TRBV7-2 to TRBJ2-5, with a possible D match to TRBD1 (6 bases). From germline, CDR1 is SGHTA and CDR2 FQGNSA. Trimming stripped 2 bases from V and 3 bases from J, with 7 bases between. The CDR3 contains 13 residues.